This T cell receptor beta chain was observed in a study of T cell responses to AZD1222 COVID-19 vaccine. Points from the study as a whole: The repertoires were collected only after the peak T cell response.

This CDR3 contains 17 residues. J was trimmed by 3 bases and V by 6 bases; bases with no gene match: 14. Using immunoSEQ multiplex PCR, the repertoire was profiled, and TCRdb retains in-frame clones only, with some absent. Of 120,000 to 150,000 clones in the sample, about 93% are singletons; the top ten hold roughly 5%. In the case of this clone: Its antigen is currently unknown.

The V call is TRBV23-1, the J call TRBJ2-3; 8 bases line up with TRBD1. TRBV23-1 is an open reading frame whose function is uncertain. The receptor was derived from an adult in good health. The sample consisted of peripheral blood, taken on day 0 of AZD1222 vaccination. CDR3 region: CASREDRGQDLTDTQYF. The CDR3 nucleotides read TGCGCCAGCAGGGAAGACAGGGGCCAGGATCTGACAGATACGCAGTATTTT.